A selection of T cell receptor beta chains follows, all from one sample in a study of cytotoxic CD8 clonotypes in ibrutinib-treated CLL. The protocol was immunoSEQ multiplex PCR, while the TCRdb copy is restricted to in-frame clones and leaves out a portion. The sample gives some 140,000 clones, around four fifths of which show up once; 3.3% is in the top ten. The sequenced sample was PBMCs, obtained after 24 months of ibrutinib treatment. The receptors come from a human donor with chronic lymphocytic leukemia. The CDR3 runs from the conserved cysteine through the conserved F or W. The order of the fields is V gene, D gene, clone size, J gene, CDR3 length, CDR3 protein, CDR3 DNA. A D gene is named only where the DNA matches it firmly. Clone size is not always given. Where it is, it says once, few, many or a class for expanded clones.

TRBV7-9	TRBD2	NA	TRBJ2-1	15	CASSPLAGGRDEQFF	TGTGCCAGCAGCCCCCTAGCGGGGGGGCGGGATGAGCAGTTCTTC
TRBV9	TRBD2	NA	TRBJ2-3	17	CASSVGTSGGFTDTQYF	TGTGCCAGCAGCGTAGGTACTAGCGGGGGGTTCACAGATACGCAGTATTTT
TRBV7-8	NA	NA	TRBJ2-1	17	CASSPRNRAGGINEQFF	TGTGCCAGCAGCCCGAGGAATAGGGCAGGTGGAATAAATGAGCAGTTCTTC
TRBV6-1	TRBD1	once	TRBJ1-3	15	CASTVGQGLGNTIYF	TGTGCCAGCACTGTGGGACAGGGCCTCGGAAACACCATATATTTT
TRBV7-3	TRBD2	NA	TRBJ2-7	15	CASSLRRGRFNEQYF	TGTGCCAGCAGCTTAAGGCGGGGGAGGTTCAACGAGCAGTACTTC
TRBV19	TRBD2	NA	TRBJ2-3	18	CASSIGSASGGSTDTQYF	TGTGCCAGTAGTATAGGTAGTGCTAGCGGGGGGAGCACAGATACGCAGTATTTT
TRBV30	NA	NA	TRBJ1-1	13	CAWSLGWYTEAFF	TGTGCCTGGAGTCTAGGGTGGTACACTGAAGCTTTCTTT
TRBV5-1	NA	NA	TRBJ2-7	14	CASSARPGTYEQYF	TGCGCCAGCAGCGCCCGACCAGGCACCTACGAGCAGTACTTC
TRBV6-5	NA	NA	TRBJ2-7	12	CASSRGRYEQYF	TGTGCCAGCAGCCGTGGACGCTACGAGCAGTACTTC
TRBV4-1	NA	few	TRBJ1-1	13	CASSQVVGVEAFF	TGCGCCAGCAGCCAAGTTGTTGGAGTCGAAGCTTTCTTT
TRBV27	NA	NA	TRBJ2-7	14	CASSLGTNSYEQYF	TGTGCCAGCAGTTTGGGGACAAACTCCTACGAGCAGTACTTC
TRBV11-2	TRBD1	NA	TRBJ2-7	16	CASSPALGTGLNEQYF	TGTGCCAGCAGCCCAGCCCTCGGGACAGGGCTTAACGAGCAGTACTTC
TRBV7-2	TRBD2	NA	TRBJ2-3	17	CASSLPQTSGGAATQYF	TGTGCCAGCAGCCTCCCTCAAACTAGCGGGGGGGCAGCTACGCAGTATTTT
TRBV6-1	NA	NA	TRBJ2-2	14	CASSEAWGPGELFF	TGTGCCAGCAGTGAAGCGTGGGGGCCCGGGGAGCTGTTTTTT
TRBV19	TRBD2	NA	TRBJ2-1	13	CASRRLAGNEQFF	TGTGCCAGTAGGCGACTAGCGGGCAACGAGCAGTTCTTC
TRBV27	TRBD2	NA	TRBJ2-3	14	CASSLGLAADTQYF	TGTGCCAGCAGTTTAGGACTAGCCGCAGATACGCAGTATTTT
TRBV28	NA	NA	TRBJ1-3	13	CGVSDPYGNTIYF	TGTGGGGTCAGCGATCCTTACGGAAACACCATATATTTT
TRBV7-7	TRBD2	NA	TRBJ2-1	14	CASSSHPRGGEQFF	TGTGCCAGCAGCTCCCATCCGCGGGGGGGTGAGCAGTTCTTC
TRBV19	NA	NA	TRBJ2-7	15	CASSRELHRTYEQYF	TGTGCCAGTAGTAGGGAGCTTCACCGAACCTACGAGCAGTACTTC
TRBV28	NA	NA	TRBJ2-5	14	CASSPRDSQETQYF	TGTGCCAGCAGTCCGCGGGACAGCCAAGAGACCCAGTACTTC
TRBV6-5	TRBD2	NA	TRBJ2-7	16	CASSYSSGGGVYEQYF	TGTGCCAGCAGTTACTCGAGCGGCGGGGGAGTCTACGAGCAGTACTTC
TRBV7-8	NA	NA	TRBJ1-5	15	CASSLDGGGNQPQHF	TGTGCCAGCAGCTTAGACGGAGGAGGCAATCAGCCCCAGCATTTT
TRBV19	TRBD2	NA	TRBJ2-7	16	CASRPWGLAGAYEQYF	TGTGCCAGTAGGCCTTGGGGACTAGCGGGGGCTTACGAGCAGTACTTC
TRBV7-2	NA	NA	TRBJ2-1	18	CASSLAGRMSSSYNEQFF	TGTGCCAGCAGCTTAGCGGGCCGGATGAGCAGCTCCTACAATGAGCAGTTCTTC
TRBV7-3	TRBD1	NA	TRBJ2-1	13	CASSLDRNNEQFF	TGTGCCAGCAGCCTGGACAGGAACAATGAGCAGTTCTTC
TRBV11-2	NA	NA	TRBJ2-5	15	CASSLTIADQETQYF	TGTGCCAGCAGCTTAACGATCGCAGATCAAGAGACCCAGTACTTC